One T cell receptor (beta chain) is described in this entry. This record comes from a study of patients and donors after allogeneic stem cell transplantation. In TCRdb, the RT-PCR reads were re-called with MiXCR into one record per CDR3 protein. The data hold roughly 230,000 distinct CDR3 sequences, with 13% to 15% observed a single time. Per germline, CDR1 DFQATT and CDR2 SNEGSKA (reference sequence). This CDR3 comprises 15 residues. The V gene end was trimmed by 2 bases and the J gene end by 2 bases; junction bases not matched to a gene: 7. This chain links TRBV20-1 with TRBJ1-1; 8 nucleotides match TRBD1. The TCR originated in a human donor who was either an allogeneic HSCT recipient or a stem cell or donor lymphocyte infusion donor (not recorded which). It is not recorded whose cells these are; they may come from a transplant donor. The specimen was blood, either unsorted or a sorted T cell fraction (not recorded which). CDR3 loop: CSARTPTGDNTEAFF. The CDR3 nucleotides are TGCAGTGCTAGAACCCCGACAGGGGATAACACTGAAGCTTTCTTT.